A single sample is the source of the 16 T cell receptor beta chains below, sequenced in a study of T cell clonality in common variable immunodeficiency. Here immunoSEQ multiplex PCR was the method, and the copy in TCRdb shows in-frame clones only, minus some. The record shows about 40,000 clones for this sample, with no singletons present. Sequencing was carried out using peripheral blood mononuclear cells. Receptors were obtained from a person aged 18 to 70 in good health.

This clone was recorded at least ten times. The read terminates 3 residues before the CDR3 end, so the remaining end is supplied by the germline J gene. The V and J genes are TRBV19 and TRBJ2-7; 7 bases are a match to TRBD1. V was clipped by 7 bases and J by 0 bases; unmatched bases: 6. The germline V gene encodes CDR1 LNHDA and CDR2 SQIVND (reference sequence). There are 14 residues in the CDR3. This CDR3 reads CASIRDSHSYEQYF. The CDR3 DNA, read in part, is TGTGCCAGTATTCGGGACAGCCACTCCTACGAG. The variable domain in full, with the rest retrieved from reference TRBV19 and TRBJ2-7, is DGGITQSPKYLFRKEGQNVTLSCEQNLNHDAMYWYRQDPGQGLRLIYYSQIVNDFQKGDIAEGYSVSREKKESFPLTVTSAQKNPTAFYLCASIRDSHSYEQYFGPGTRLTVT.

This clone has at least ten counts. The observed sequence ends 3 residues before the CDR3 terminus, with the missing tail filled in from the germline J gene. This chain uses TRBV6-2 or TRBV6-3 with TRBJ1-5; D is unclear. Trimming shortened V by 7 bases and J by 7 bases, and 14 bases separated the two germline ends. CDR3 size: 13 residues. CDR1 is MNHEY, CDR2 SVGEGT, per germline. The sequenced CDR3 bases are TGTGCCAGCACCGGCCCCACCGGGCAGCCC. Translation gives CASTGPTGQP. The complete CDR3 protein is CASTGPTGQPQHF.

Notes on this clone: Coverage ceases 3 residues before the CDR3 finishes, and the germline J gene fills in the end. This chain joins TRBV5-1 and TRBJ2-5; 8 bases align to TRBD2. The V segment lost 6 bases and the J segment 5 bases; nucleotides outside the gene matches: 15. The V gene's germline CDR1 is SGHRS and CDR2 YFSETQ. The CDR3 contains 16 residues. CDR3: CASNPNKREWGETQYF. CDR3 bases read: TGCGCCAGCAACCCTAATAAGCGGGAGTGGGGGGAGACC.

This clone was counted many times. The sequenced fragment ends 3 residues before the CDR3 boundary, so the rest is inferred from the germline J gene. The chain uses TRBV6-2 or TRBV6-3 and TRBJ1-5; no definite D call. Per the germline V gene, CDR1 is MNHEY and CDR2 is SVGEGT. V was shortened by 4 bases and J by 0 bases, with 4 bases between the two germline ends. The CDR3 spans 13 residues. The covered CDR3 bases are TGTGCCAGCAGTTTAATTAGCAATCAGCCC. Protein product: CASSLISNQP. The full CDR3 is CASSLISNQPQHF.

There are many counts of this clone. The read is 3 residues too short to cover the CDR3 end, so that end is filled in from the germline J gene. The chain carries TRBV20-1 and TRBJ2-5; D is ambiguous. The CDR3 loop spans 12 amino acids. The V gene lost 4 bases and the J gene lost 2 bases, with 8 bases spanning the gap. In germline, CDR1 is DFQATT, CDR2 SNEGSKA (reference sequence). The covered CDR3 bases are TGCAGTGCTAAGGGCCAGCAAGAGACC. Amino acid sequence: CSAKGQQET. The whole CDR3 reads CSAKGQQETQYF.

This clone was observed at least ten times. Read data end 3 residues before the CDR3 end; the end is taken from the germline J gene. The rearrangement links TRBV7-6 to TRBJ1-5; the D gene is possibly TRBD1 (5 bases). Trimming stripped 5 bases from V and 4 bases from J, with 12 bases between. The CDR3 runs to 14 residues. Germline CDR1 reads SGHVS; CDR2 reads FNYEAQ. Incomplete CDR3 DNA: TGTGCCAGCAGCCCAGGACACCTTAATCAGCCC. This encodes CASSPGHLNQP. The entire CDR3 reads CASSPGHLNQPQHF.

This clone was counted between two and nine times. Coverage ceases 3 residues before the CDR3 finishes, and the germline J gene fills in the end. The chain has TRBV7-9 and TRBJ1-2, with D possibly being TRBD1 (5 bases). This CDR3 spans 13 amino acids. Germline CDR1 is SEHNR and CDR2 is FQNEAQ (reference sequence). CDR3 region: CASRSPTTDTYTF. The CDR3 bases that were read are TGTGCCAGCAGGTCCCCTACGACAGATACC.

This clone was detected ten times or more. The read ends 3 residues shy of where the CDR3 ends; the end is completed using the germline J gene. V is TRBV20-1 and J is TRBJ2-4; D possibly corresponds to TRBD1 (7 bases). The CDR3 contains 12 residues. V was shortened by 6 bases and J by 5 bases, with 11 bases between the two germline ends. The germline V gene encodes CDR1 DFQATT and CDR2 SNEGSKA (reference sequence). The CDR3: CSAQGGQNIQYF. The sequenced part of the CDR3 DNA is TGCAGTGCGCAGGGGGGCCAAAACATT.

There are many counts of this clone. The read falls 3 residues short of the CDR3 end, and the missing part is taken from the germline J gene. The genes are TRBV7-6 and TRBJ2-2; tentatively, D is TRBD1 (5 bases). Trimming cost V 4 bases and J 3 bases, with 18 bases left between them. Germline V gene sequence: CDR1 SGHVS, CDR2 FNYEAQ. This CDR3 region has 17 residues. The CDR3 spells CASSSLRGRVHTGELFF. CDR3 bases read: TGTGCCAGCAGCTCCCTTCGCGGCAGGGTTCACACCGGGGAG.

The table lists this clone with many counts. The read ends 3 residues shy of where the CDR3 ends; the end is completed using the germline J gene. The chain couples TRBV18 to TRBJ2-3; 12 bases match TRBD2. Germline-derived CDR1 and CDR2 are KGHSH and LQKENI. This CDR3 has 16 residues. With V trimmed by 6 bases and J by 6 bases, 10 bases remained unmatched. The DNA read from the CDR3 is TGTGCCAGCTCCCCTAGGACTAGCGGGGCCGGGGATACG. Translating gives CASSPRTSGAGDT. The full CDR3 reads CASSPRTSGAGDTQYF.

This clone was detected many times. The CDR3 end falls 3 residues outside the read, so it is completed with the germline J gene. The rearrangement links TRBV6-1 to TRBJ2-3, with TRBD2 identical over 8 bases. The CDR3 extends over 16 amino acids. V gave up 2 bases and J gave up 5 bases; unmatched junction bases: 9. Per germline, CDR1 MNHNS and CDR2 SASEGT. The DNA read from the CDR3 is TGTGCCAGCAGTGAACGGGGTAGCGGGATGATAGATACG. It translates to CASSERGSGMIDT. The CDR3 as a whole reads CASSERGSGMIDTQYF.

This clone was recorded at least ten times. CDR3 protein: CASSTGTHANIQYF. The DNA read from the CDR3 is TGTGCCAGCAGCACCGGGACACATGCAAACATT. The chain employs TRBV7-9 and TRBJ2-4, with a possible D match to TRBD1 (6 bases). The CDR3 end is not reached by the read, which stops 3 residues before it; the germline J gene fills it in. The CDR3 is made up of 14 amino acids. V gave up 5 bases and J gave up 6 bases, with 14 bases separating them. CDR1 and CDR2 (germline): SEHNR, FQNEAQ (reference sequence). The variable domain in full, completed from reference TRBV7-9 and TRBJ2-4, reads DTGVSQNPRHKITKRGQNVTFRCDPISEHNRLYWYRQTLGQGPEFLTYFQNEAQLEKSRLLSDRFSAERPKGSFSTLEIQRTEQGDSAMYLCASSTGTHANIQYFGAGTRLSVL.

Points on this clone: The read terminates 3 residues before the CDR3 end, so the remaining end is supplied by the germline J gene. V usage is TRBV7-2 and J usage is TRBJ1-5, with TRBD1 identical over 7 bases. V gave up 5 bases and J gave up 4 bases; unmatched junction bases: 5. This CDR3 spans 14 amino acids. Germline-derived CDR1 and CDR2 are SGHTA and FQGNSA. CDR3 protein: CASSPGQTNQPQHF. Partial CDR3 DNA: TGTGCCAGCAGCCCGGGACAGACTAATCAGCCC.

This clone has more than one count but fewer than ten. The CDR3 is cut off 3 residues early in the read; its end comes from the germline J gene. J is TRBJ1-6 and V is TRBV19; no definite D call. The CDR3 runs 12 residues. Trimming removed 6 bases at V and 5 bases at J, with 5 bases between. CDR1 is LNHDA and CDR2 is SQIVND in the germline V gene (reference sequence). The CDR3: CASSQDNSPLHF. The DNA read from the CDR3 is TGTGCCAGTAGCCAGGATAATTCACCC.

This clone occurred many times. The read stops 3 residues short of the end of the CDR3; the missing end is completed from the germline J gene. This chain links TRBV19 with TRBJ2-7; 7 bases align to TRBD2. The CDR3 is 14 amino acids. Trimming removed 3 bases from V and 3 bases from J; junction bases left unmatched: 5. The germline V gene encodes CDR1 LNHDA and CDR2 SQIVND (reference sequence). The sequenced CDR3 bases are TGTGCCAGTAGTATCAGCGGGGCCTACTACGAG. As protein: CASSISGAYYE. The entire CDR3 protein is CASSISGAYYEQYF.

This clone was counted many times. The CDR3 is CAWSVRRRGRQGIEDEQFF. The CDR3 bases that were read are TGTGCCTGGAGTGTAAGGCGTAGAGGAAGACAGGGGATTGAGGATGAG. The chain employs TRBV30 and TRBJ2-1; 8 nucleotides agree with TRBD1. The read ends 3 residues before the CDR3 terminus; that terminus is restored from the germline J gene. This CDR3 has 19 amino acids. The germline gives CDR1 GTSNPN, CDR2 SVGIG (reference sequence). V lost 0 bases, J lost 8 bases, and 21 bases stayed unmatched.